The T cell receptor beta chain described here comes from a study of TET2 disruption in CD19-targeted CAR T cells. In the case of this clone: The antigen is not known. The sequenced fragment ends 3 residues before the CDR3 boundary, so the rest is inferred from the germline J gene.

From germline, CDR1 is MNHNS and CDR2 SASEGT. The length of the CDR3 is 16 residues. Clones were read by immunoSEQ multiplex PCR, and TCRdb kept only the in-frame ones, dropping some. This sample contains 25,000 to 30,000 clones. Treatment specified: autologous CTL019 cells: CD19 CAR with 4-1BB and CD3 zeta domains. The CD19 CAR carried TCR zeta and 4-1BB signaling domains. Leukapheresis of peripheral blood supplied the T cells used to manufacture CTL019. Sequenced here: CD8- CAR+ T cells sorted from cultured blood T cells, sampled for CD19 CAR T cell therapy. Sample subset: CD8-negative CAR-positive T cells from the infusion product. This sequence originates from a man between 65 and 85 years old with chronic lymphocytic leukemia. V usage is TRBV6-1 and J usage is TRBJ2-4; 7 bases fit TRBD1. CDR3 region: CASSEDRQGRIYGQYF. CDR3 bases read: TGTGCCAGCAGTGAGGACCGACAGGGCCGAATCTATGGT.